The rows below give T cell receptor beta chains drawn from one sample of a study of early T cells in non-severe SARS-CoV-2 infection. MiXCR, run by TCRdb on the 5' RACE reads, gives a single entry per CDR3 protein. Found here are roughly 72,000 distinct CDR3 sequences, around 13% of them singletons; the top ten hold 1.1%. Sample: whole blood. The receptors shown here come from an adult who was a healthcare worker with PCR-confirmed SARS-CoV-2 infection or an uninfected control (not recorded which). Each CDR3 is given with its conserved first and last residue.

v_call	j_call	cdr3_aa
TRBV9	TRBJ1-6	CASSVGVGQGVRSPLHF
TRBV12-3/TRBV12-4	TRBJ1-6	CASSFSAGGYGSPLHF
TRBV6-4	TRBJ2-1	CASSDWLGEQFF
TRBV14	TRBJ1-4	CASSPGDLATNEKLFF
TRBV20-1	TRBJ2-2	CSAGHPQGTGELFF
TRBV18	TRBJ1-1	CASSPGSLSEAFF
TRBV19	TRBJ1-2	CASTGSNYGYTF
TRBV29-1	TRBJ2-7	CSVDSGTGNYEQYF
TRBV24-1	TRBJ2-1	CATSVPGTGYNEQFF
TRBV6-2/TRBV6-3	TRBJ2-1	CASSYRGTSRNEQFF
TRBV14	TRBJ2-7	CASSQVPGQEPPYEQYF
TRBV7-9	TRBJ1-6	CASSSAGTINSPLHF
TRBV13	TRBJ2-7	CASSLRTSTYEQYF
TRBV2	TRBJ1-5	CASSPGRRNQPQHF
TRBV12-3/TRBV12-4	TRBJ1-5	CASSPARVVGQPQHF
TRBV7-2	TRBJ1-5	CASSVGRDQPQHF
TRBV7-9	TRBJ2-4	CASSSRIPANIQYF
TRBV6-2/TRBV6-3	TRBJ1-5	CASSPAGLSNQPQHF
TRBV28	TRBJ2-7	CASGSRDLNYEQYF
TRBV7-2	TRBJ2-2	CASSLPLLAGVPGELFF